This T cell receptor beta chain was sequenced in a study of beta chain features in type 1 diabetes. Of the isolated RNA, all was reverse transcribed, and so the sequenced material was expressed TCRB transcripts. The data were produced by immunoSEQ multiplex PCR, yet TCRdb's version contains in-frame clones alone and is incomplete. The sample lists about 220,000 clones, roughly a tenth occurring once. Cell sorting via CD45RO/CCR7/CD25/CD127/CD95/CD27 was performed to obtain CD4+ naive, central memory, regulatory and stem cell-like memory cells. The germline gives CDR1 SGDLS, CDR2 YYNGEE. The CDR3 runs 14 residues. V lost 0 bases, J lost 6 bases, and 11 bases lay in between. Concerning this clone: The target antigen is unknown.

Overall study results and limits: The naive, central memory and Treg TCRB repertoires looked more alike in patients than they did in healthy donors. There were fewer insertions and more deletions at the VDJ junctions of type 1 diabetes patients.

The TCR comes from a man aged 18 to 35 in good health. The V gene is TRBV9, the J gene TRBJ2-3; D is unclear. Sequenced: central memory CD4+ T cells from blood. The CDR3 bases are TGTGCCAGCAGCGTAGAACGGGTCGCCGATACGCAGTATTTT. It codes for CASSVERVADTQYF.